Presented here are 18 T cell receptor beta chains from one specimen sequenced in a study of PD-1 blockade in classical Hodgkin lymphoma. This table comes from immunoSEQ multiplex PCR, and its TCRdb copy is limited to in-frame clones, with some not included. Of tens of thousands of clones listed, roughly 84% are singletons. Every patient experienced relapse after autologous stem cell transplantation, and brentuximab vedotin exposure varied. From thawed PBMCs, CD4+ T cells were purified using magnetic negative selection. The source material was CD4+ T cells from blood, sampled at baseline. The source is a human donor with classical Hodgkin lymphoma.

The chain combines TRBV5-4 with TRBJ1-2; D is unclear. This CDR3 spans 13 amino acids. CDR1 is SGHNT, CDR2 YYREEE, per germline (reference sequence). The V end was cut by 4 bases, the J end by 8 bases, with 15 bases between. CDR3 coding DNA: TGTGCCAGCAGCCCCAGATGGGGAGAGGGCTACACCTTC. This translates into CASSPRWGEGYTF.

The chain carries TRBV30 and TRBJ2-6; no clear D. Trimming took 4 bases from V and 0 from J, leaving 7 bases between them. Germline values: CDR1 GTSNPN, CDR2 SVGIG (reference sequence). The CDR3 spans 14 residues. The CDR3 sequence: CAWNGNSGANVLTF. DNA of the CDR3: TGTGCCTGGAACGGCAACTCTGGGGCCAACGTCCTGACTTTC.

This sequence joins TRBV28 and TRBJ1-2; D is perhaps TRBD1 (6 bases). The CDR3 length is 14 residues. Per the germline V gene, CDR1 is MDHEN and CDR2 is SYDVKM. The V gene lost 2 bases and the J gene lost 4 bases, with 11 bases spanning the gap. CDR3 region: CASSLRGIGYGYTF. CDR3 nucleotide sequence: TGTGCCAGCAGTTTAAGGGGGATCGGCTATGGCTACACCTTC.

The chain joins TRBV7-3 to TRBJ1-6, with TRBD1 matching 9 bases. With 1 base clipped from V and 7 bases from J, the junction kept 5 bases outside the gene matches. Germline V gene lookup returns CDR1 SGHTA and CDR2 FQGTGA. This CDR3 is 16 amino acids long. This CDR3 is CASSLNGGTGNSPLHF. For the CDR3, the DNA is TGTGCCAGCAGCTTAAACGGCGGGACAGGGAATTCACCCCTCCACTTT.

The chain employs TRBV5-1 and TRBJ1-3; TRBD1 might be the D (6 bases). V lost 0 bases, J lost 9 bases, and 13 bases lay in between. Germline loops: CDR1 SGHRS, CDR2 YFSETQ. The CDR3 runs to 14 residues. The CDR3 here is CASSLEAEGGTIYF. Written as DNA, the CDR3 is TGCGCCAGCAGCTTGGAGGCCGAAGGGGGCACCATATATTTT.

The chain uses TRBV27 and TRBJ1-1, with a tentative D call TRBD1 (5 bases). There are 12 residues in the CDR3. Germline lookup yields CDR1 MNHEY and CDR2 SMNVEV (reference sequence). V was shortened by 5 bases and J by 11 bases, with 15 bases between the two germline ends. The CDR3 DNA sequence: TGTGCCAGCAGTGCACAGCGAGGGGTGGCTTTCTTT. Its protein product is CASSAQRGVAFF.

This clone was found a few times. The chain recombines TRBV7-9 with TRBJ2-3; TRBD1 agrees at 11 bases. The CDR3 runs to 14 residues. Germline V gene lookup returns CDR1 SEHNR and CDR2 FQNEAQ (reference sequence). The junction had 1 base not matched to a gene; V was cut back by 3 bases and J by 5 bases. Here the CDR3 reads CASSFGTGGDTQYF. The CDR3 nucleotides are TGTGCCAGCAGCTTCGGGACAGGGGGAGATACGCAGTATTTT.

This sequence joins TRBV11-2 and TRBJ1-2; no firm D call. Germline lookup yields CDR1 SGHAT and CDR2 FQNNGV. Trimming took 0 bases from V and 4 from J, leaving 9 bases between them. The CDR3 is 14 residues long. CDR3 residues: CASSLDSWAYGYTF. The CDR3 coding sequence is TGTGCCAGCAGCTTAGACAGCTGGGCCTATGGCTACACCTTC. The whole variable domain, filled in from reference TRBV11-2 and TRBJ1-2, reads EAGVAQSPRYKIIEKRQSVAFWCNPISGHATLYWYQQILGQGPKLLIQFQNNGVVDDSQLPKDRFSAERLKGVDSTLKIQPAKLEDSAVYLCASSLDSWAYGYTFGSGTRLTVV.

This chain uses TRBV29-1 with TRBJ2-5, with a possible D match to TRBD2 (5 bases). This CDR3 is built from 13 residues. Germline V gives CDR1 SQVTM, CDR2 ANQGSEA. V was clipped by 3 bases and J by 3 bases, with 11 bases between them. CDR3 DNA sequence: TGCAGCGTTGAGATCGGACTCAAAGAGACCCAGTACTTC. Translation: CSVEIGLKETQYF.

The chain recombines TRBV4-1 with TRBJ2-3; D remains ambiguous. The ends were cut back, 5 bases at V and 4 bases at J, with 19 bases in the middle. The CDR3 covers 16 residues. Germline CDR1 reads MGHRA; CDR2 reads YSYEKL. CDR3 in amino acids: CASSKGYLGAPDTQYF. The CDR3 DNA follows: TGCGCCAGCAGCAAGGGTTACCTAGGCGCCCCAGATACGCAGTATTTT.

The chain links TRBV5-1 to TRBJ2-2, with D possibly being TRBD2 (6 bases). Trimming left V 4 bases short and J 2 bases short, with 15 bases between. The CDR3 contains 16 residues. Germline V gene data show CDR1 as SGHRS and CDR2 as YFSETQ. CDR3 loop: CASSTPGTGNTGELFF. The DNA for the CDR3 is TGCGCCAGCAGCACTCCCGGGACTGGCAACACCGGGGAGCTGTTTTTT.

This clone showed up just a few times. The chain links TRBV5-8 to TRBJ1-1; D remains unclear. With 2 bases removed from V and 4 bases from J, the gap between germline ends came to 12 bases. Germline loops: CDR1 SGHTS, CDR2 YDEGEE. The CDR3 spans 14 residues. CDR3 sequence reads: CASSLGWRSTEAFF. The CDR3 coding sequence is TGTGCCAGCAGCTTAGGATGGAGAAGCACTGAAGCTTTCTTT.

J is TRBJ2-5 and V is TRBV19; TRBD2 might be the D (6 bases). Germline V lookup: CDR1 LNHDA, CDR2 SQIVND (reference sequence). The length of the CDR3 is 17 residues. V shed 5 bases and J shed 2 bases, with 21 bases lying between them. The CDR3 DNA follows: TGTGCCAGTAGTTCCCTCGGGGTAGCGGTGTCACAAGAGACCCAGTACTTC. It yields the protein CASSSLGVAVSQETQYF.

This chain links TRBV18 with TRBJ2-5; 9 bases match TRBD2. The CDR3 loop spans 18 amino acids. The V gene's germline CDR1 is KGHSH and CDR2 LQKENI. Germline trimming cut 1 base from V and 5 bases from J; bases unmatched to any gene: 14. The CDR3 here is CASSPRESGGNHRETQYF. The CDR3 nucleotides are TGTGCCAGCTCACCACGTGAAAGCGGGGGGAACCACCGGGAGACCCAGTACTTC.

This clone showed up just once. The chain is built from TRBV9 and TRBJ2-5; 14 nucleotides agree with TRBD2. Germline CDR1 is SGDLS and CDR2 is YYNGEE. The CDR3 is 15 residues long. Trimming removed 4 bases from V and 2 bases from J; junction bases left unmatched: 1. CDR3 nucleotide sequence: TGTGCCAGCAGCCGGACTAGCGGGGGGCAAGAGACCCAGTACTTC. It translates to CASSRTSGGQETQYF.

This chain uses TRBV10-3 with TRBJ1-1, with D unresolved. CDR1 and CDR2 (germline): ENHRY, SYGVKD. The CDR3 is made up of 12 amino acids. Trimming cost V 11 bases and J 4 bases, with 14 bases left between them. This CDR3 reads CASSVGSTEAFF. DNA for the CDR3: TGTGCCTCCTCAGTGGGGAGCACTGAAGCTTTCTTT.

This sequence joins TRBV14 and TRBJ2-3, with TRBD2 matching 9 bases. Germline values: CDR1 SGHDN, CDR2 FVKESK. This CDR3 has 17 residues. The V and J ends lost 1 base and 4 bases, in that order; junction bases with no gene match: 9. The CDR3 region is CASSQARGAGGADTQYF. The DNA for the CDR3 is TGTGCCAGCAGCCAAGCCCGAGGAGCGGGGGGCGCAGATACGCAGTATTTT.

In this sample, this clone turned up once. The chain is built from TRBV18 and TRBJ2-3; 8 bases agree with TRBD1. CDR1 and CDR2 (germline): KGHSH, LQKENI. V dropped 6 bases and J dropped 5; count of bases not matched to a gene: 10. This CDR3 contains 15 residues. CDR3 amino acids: CASSPGQGGGDTQYF. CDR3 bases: TGTGCCAGCTCCCCAGGACAGGGTGGAGGAGATACGCAGTATTTT.